This T cell receptor beta chain was sequenced for a study of early T cells in non-severe SARS-CoV-2 infection. Study in general: The authors sequenced bulk RNA from unsorted whole blood, leaving chains unpaired.

Study findings and constraints: The study's VDJdb matching favored anti-spike CD8 responses and missed private and CD4 specificities.

Each cDNA molecule carried a unique molecular identifier. TCRdb processed the 5' RACE reads anew with MiXCR; each CDR3 protein has one entry. Of roughly 61,000 distinct CDR3 sequences in the sample, 8% to 10% were seen once. Notes on this clonotype: The antigen remains unidentified.

The clonotype originates from an adult who was a healthcare worker with PCR-confirmed SARS-CoV-2 infection or an uninfected control (not recorded which). Sequenced: whole blood.

Here the CDR3 reads CASSSQTGADTYEQYF. CDR3 in DNA: TGTGCCAGCAGTTCCCAGACAGGGGCCGACACCTACGAGCAGTACTTC. The rearrangement links TRBV6-2 or TRBV6-3 to TRBJ2-7, with TRBD1 identical over 8 bases. CDR3 length equals 16 residues. CDR1 is MNHEY and CDR2 is SVGEGT in the germline V gene. Trimming took 4 bases from V and 2 from J; bases not matched to a gene: 10.